The 29 T cell receptor beta chains in this list originate from one sample, sequenced in a study of cytomegalovirus exposure and HLA in healthy donors. It was with 60 Vbeta and 13 Jbeta primers that the PCR ran. The data were produced by immunoSEQ multiplex PCR, yet TCRdb's version contains in-frame clones alone and is incomplete. The sample has about 140,000 clones; approximately 73% are singletons. The sequencing sample was made of PBMCs. All receptors come from a woman aged 40 to 50 in good health and CMV-seronegative.

The chain carries TRBV5-5 and TRBJ1-3, with D perhaps matching TRBD1 (6 bases). The V and J ends lost 4 bases and 2 bases respectively, with 13 bases between them. The length of the CDR3 is 15 residues. Germline V gives CDR1 SGHKS, CDR2 YYEKEE (reference sequence). CDR3 in DNA: TGTGCCAGCAGCCCACGAGGGGGAACTGGAAACACCATATATTTT. This sequence encodes CASSPRGGTGNTIYF.

The chain has TRBV27 and TRBJ1-6; D not resolved. Germline CDR1 MNHEY, CDR2 SMNVEV (reference sequence). V was pared by 4 bases and J by 7 bases, with 11 bases between. CDR3 length: 14 residues. CDR3 coding DNA: TGTGCCAGCAGTTCCGTATCGGGAAATTCACCCCTCCACTTT. This gives the protein CASSSVSGNSPLHF.

The chain combines TRBV7-2 with TRBJ2-2; 7 bases map to TRBD1. This CDR3 comprises 15 residues. Unmatched junction bases numbered 7, after V lost 2 bases and J lost 7 bases. The germline CDR1 and CDR2 sequences are SGHTA and FQGNSA. Here the CDR3 DNA reads TGTGCCAGCAGCTTACGAGGGGGCGCGGGCGGGGAGCTGTTTTTT. This translates into CASSLRGGAGGELFF. Complete variable domain (other parts from reference TRBV7-2 and TRBJ2-2): GAGVSQSPSNKVTEKGKDVELRCDPISGHTALYWYRQSLGQGLEFLIYFQGNSAPDKSGLPSDRFSAERTGGSVSTLTIQRTQQEDSAVYLCASSLRGGAGGELFFGEGSRLTVL.

This clone has only a few counts. The rearrangement joins TRBV5-5 to TRBJ1-4, with 7 bases that match TRBD1. CDR1 and CDR2 (germline): SGHKS, YYEKEE (reference sequence). The length of the CDR3 is 14 residues. With V trimmed by 3 bases and J by 5 bases, 4 bases remained unmatched. The CDR3 spells CASSSGQANEKLFF. The CDR3 DNA reads as TGTGCCAGCAGCTCTGGACAGGCAAATGAAAAACTGTTTTTT.

The chain has TRBV4-2 and TRBJ1-2, with TRBD1 as a possible D gene (5 bases). Trimming pared 0 bases from V and 5 bases from J, leaving 13 bases between. Looked up from germline, CDR1 is LGHNA and CDR2 is YNFKEQ. This CDR3 comprises 15 residues. CDR3 DNA sequence: TGTGCCAGCAGCCAAGATCAGGGCCGCCATTATGGCTACACCTTC. Protein sequence: CASSQDQGRHYGYTF.

This clone was seen just once. This rearrangement joins TRBV6-1 to TRBJ2-3; maybe TRBD1 (6 bases). The germline V gene has CDR1 MNHNS and CDR2 SASEGT. This CDR3 is 16 amino acids long. Deletions cut 2 bases from V and 0 bases from J, with 12 bases between. The CDR3 protein is CASSERERGSTDTQYF. The CDR3, as DNA: TGTGCCAGCAGTGAACGAGAGAGGGGGAGCACAGATACGCAGTATTTT.

The chain joins TRBV18 to TRBJ1-2, with D hard to call. CDR3 size: 15 residues. Trimming took 2 bases from V and 5 from J, leaving 15 bases between them. Germline CDR1 KGHSH, CDR2 LQKENI. CDR3 in amino acids: CASSPAVNSGYGYTF. CDR3 nucleotides: TGTGCCAGCTCACCAGCGGTCAACTCGGGATATGGCTACACCTTC.

The chain joins TRBV6-6 to TRBJ2-7; no reliable D call. The germline V gene encodes CDR1 MNHNY and CDR2 SVGAGI (reference sequence). This CDR3 region has 14 residues. V was pared by 9 bases and J by 7 bases, with 22 bases between. CDR3 coding DNA: TGTGCCAGTAGAACAAGGGCAGGCATTGGGGAGCAGTACGTC. It codes for CASRTRAGIGEQYV.

This clone has just a few counts. The chain employs TRBV29-1 and TRBJ2-3; weak D call: TRBD1 (9 bases). Trimming left V 3 bases short and J 5 bases short, with 15 bases between. This CDR3 is built from 14 residues. From germline, CDR1 is SQVTM and CDR2 ANQGSEA. The CDR3 DNA reads as TGCAGCGTTGAGGGACAGGGACTAGTAGATACGCAGTATTTT. It codes for CSVEGQGLVDTQYF.

This sequence joins TRBV15 and TRBJ1-2; the D is unclear. This CDR3 is built from 15 residues. The V gene's germline CDR1 is LNHNV and CDR2 YYDKDF (reference sequence). Trimming took off 0 bases at V and 2 bases at J, with 10 bases between the two ends. DNA for the CDR3: TGTGCCACCAGCAGAGATCATGAGGGAAACTATGGCTACACCTTC. Encoded protein: CATSRDHEGNYGYTF.

The chain joins TRBV10-3 to TRBJ1-5; TRBD1 is a possible D gene (5 bases). Germline V CDR1 and CDR2: ENHRY, SYGVKD. Trimming removed 0 bases at V and 2 bases at J, with 5 bases between. The CDR3 covers 14 residues. The CDR3 region is CAISESTGNQPQHF. The DNA for the CDR3 is TGTGCCATCAGTGAGTCGACAGGCAATCAGCCCCAGCATTTT.

This clone was seen only a few times. At the DNA level, this CDR3 is encoded by other sequences in the same sample as well. This chain uses TRBV5-1 with TRBJ1-1; D unresolved. Trimming removed 2 bases at V and 1 base at J, with 6 bases between. Germline-derived CDR1 and CDR2 are SGHRS and YFSETQ. This CDR3 is built from 13 residues. Written as DNA, the CDR3 is TGCGCCAGCAGCTTCGCCGGGAACACTGAAGCTTTCTTT. This encodes CASSFAGNTEAFF.

The rearrangement joins TRBV5-4 to TRBJ2-5; 7 bases are shared with TRBD2. The CDR3 has 15 amino acids. Germline CDR1 and CDR2: SGHNT and YYREEE (reference sequence). V dropped 1 base and J dropped 5; count of bases not matched to a gene: 8. The CDR3 loop reads CASSLRTLGGETQYF. Here the CDR3 DNA reads TGTGCCAGCAGCTTGAGGACCCTCGGGGGGGAGACCCAGTACTTC.

V and J are TRBV5-1 and TRBJ2-1, with a tentative D call TRBD2 (5 bases). The CDR3 consists of 17 residues. Trimming removed 2 bases at V and 0 bases at J, with 15 bases between. Looked up from germline, CDR1 is SGHRS and CDR2 is YFSETQ. The CDR3, as DNA: TGCGCCAGCAGCTTAGGCCGGAGAGGGAGCTCCTACAATGAGCAGTTCTTC. Its protein product is CASSLGRRGSSYNEQFF.

The V and J genes are TRBV27 and TRBJ2-5; possibly TRBD2 for D (6 bases). Trimming took 2 bases from V and 4 from J, leaving 11 bases between them. The CDR3 loop spans 14 amino acids. The germline V gene has CDR1 MNHEY and CDR2 SMNVEV (reference sequence). CDR3 in DNA: TGTGCCAGCAGTTTAAGGGACGGGGGAGAGACCCAGTACTTC. Translated, it gives CASSLRDGGETQYF.

The table lists this clone with a count of one. The chain is built from TRBV9 and TRBJ2-3, with D perhaps matching TRBD2 (6 bases). The CDR3 runs 14 residues. The V gene lost 4 bases and the J gene lost 6 bases, with 15 bases spanning the gap. Looked up from germline, CDR1 is SGDLS and CDR2 is YYNGEE. The CDR3 reads CASSPGLPADTQYF. As DNA, the CDR3 is TGTGCCAGCAGCCCGGGACTCCCTGCGGATACGCAGTATTTT.

J is TRBJ1-1 and V is TRBV18; D unclear. In germline, CDR1 is KGHSH, CDR2 LQKENI. Trimming pared 4 bases from V and 0 bases from J, leaving 12 bases between. The CDR3 has 15 amino acids. The CDR3 loop reads CASSLEGVMNTEAFF. DNA for the CDR3: TGTGCCAGCTCACTGGAGGGAGTCATGAACACTGAAGCTTTCTTT. Based on the CDR3 plus reference TRBV18 and TRBJ1-1, the full variable domain is NAGVMQNPRHLVRRRGQEARLRCSPMKGHSHVYWYRQLPEEGLKFMVYLQKENIIDESGMPKERFSAEFPKEGPSILRIQQVVRGDSAAYFCASSLEGVMNTEAFFGQGTRLTVV.

The rearrangement links TRBV10-2 to TRBJ1-1; 8 bases agree with TRBD1. With 7 bases clipped from V and 4 bases from J, the junction kept 8 bases outside the gene matches. The CDR3 has 14 residues. Germline-derived CDR1 and CDR2 are WSHSY and SAAADI. The CDR3 is CASTSQGASTEAFF. The CDR3 coding sequence is TGCGCCAGCACCAGCCAGGGGGCGAGCACTGAAGCTTTCTTT.

V is TRBV28 and J is TRBJ1-6; no definite D call. Trimming cost V 6 bases and J 0 bases, with 21 bases left between them. There are 19 residues in the CDR3. Looked up from germline, CDR1 is MDHEN and CDR2 is SYDVKM. CDR3 residues: CASSLPRRQLSSYNSPLHF. The CDR3 DNA reads as TGTGCCAGCAGCCTCCCCCGGCGACAACTGAGCTCCTATAATTCACCCCTCCACTTT.

The gene calls are TRBV4-1 and TRBJ1-2, with D possibly TRBD1 on 6 matching bases. The V and J ends lost 1 base and 8 bases respectively, with 14 bases between them. The CDR3 spans 14 residues. The germline V gene has CDR1 MGHRA and CDR2 YSYEKL. CDR3 amino acids: CASSQGDRSSGYTF. CDR3 coding DNA: TGCGCCAGCAGCCAAGGCGACAGGTCGTCGGGCTACACCTTC.

This chain links TRBV7-2 with TRBJ1-3; D is possibly TRBD1 (5 bases). Germline V gene lookup returns CDR1 SGHTA and CDR2 FQGNSA. The V gene lost 6 bases and the J gene lost 0 bases, with 12 bases spanning the gap. The CDR3 is 15 amino acids. CDR3 protein: CASSLSGGSGNTIYF. The CDR3 region has the DNA TGTGCCAGCAGTTTGTCGGGGGGCTCTGGAAACACCATATATTTT.

The chain employs TRBV7-2 and TRBJ2-1; 9 bases are shared with TRBD2. CDR1 and CDR2 from the germline V gene are SGHTA and FQGNSA. CDR3 length: 14 amino acids. V shed 2 bases, J shed 8 bases, and the junction held 4 bases outside the gene matches. CDR3 region: CASSLLAGIYEQFF. The CDR3 bases are TGTGCCAGCAGCTTACTAGCGGGGATCTATGAGCAGTTCTTC.

This clone was detected only a few times. This chain joins TRBV7-6 and TRBJ1-2; the match to TRBD1 covers 7 bases. The germline CDR1 and CDR2 sequences are SGHVS and FNYEAQ. The CDR3 spans 18 residues. With 2 bases clipped from V and 5 bases from J, the junction kept 17 bases outside the gene matches. Here the CDR3 reads CASSLYWVTGNQTYGYTF. CDR3 bases: TGTGCCAGCAGCTTATACTGGGTGACAGGGAATCAAACTTATGGCTACACCTTC.

The chain employs TRBV18 and TRBJ2-2, with 7 bases fitting TRBD1. This CDR3 has 17 residues. Per germline, CDR1 KGHSH and CDR2 LQKENI. The V segment lost 0 bases and the J segment 7 bases; nucleotides outside the gene matches: 11. The CDR3 sequence: CASSPPPPGQANGELFF. The CDR3 DNA reads TGTGCCAGCTCACCACCTCCACCCGGACAGGCGAACGGGGAGCTGTTTTTT.

The chain combines TRBV7-9 with TRBJ1-1; D is perhaps TRBD1 (6 bases). The CDR3 covers 12 residues. V was pared by 5 bases and J by 6 bases, with 10 bases between. Looked up from germline, CDR1 is SEHNR and CDR2 is FQNEAQ (reference sequence). CDR3 sequence reads: CASSIEGAEAFF. The CDR3 nucleotides read TGTGCCAGCAGCATCGAGGGGGCTGAAGCTTTCTTT. Supplemented by reference TRBV7-9 and TRBJ1-1, the full variable domain reads DTGVSQNPRHKITKRGQNVTFRCDPISEHNRLYWYRQTLGQGPEFLTYFQNEAQLEKSRLLSDRFSAERPKGSFSTLEIQRTEQGDSAMYLCASSIEGAEAFFGQGTRLTVV.

Worth noting for this clone: Other DNA variants within this sample encode the same CDR3. The chain employs TRBV19 and TRBJ1-2; 8 bases align to TRBD1. V gave up 5 bases and J gave up 8 bases; unmatched junction bases: 10. This CDR3 contains 14 residues. CDR1 and CDR2 (germline): LNHDA, SQIVND (reference sequence). The CDR3, as DNA: TGTGCCAGTAGTTCCCAGGACAGGGTGGGCGGCTACACCTTC. It encodes CASSSQDRVGGYTF.

This clone was seen a handful of times. The rearrangement uses TRBV20-1 and TRBJ2-1; D remains unclear. Between the trimmed V and J ends, which lost 5 bases and 9 bases, there was a span of 11 bases. CDR3 length equals 11 residues. Germline V gene lookup returns CDR1 DFQATT and CDR2 SNEGSKA (reference sequence). This CDR3 is CSAEHSSEQFF. DNA of the CDR3: TGCAGTGCTGAACATTCTAGTGAGCAGTTCTTC.

The rearrangement joins TRBV5-1 to TRBJ1-2; D is ambiguous. The V gene lost 5 bases and the J gene lost 2 bases, with 16 bases spanning the gap. The CDR3 consists of 15 residues. CDR1 is SGHRS, CDR2 YFSETQ, per germline. CDR3 sequence reads: CASSMWAESNYGYTF. The CDR3 DNA reads TGCGCCAGCAGTATGTGGGCTGAATCGAACTATGGCTACACCTTC. The variable domain in full, with the rest retrieved from reference TRBV5-1 and TRBJ1-2, is KAGVTQTPRYLIKTRGQQVTLSCSPISGHRSVSWYQQTPGQGLQFLFEYFSETQRNKGNFPGRFSGRQFSNSRSEMNVSTLELGDSALYLCASSMWAESNYGYTFGSGTRLTVV.

The chain recombines TRBV6-1 with TRBJ2-7; D might be TRBD1 (5 bases). The CDR3 has 15 amino acids. Per germline, CDR1 MNHNS and CDR2 SASEGT. Deletions cut 6 bases from V and 1 base from J, with 16 bases between. CDR3: CASRSQSQGSYEQYF. In DNA form, the CDR3 reads TGTGCCAGCAGGAGCCAAAGTCAGGGATCCTACGAGCAGTACTTC.